The TCR beta chain under discussion was sequenced for a study of T cell responses to AZD1222 COVID-19 vaccine. CDR3 length: 16 residues. Germline assignment: CDR1 LGHNA and CDR2 YSLEER. V lost 0 bases and J 9 bases, leaving 15 bases between the germline ends. Only in-frame clones appear in the TCRdb table, and some are missing; sequencing was by immunoSEQ multiplex PCR. The sample records around 170,000 clones, roughly 91% being singletons. The receptor's source is an adult in good health. The starting material was peripheral blood, obtained on day 0 of AZD1222 vaccination. This chain uses TRBV4-3 with TRBJ1-6; D is perhaps TRBD1 (5 bases). The CDR3 DNA reads TGCGCCAGCAGCCAAGAAGTTGCTGGGACCGGTTCACCCCTCCACTTT. This gives the protein CASSQEVAGTGSPLHF.